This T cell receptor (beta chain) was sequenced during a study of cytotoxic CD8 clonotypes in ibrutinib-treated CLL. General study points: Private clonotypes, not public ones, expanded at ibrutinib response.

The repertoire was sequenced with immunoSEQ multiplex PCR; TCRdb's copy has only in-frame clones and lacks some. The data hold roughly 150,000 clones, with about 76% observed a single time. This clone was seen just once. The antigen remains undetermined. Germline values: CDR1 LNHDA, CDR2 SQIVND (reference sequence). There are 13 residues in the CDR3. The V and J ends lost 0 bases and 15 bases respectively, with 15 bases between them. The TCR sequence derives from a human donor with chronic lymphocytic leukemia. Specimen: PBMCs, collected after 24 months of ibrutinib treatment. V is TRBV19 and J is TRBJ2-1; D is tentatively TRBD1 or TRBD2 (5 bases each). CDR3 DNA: TGTGCCAGTAGTATAGATTCGTGGGGACGGACGTTCTTC. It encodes CASSIDSWGRTFF.